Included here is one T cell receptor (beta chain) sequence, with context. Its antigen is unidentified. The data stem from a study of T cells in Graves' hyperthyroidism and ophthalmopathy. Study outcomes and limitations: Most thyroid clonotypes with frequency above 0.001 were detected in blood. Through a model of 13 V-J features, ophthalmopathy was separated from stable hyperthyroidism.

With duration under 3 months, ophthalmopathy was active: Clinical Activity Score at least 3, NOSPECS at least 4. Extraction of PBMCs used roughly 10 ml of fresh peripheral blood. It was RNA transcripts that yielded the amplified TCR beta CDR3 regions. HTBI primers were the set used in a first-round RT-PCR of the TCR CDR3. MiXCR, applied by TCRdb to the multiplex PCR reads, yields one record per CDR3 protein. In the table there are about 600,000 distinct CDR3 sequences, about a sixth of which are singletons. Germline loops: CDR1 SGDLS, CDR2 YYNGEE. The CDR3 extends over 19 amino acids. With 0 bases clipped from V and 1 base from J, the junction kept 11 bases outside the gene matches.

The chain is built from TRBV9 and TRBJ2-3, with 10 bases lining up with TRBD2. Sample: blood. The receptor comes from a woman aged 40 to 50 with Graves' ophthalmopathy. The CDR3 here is CASSVEKAVAGGRTDTQYF. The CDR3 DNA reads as TGTGCCAGCAGCGTAGAAAAGGCGGTAGCGGGGGGCCGCACAGATACGCAGTATTTT.